The source of this T cell receptor beta chain is a study of cytomegalovirus exposure and HLA in healthy donors. The study's findings and limits: A later analysis linked a missense DCLRE1C variant to TCR beta V- and J-gene trimming. A later analysis showed HLA-associated TCR beta chains outstripping equally common others in clonal expansion. While the bulk of TCR sequences proved rare, some public TCRs turned up in many donors.

The PCR was carried out with 60 Vbeta primers and 13 Jbeta primers. The table came from immunoSEQ multiplex PCR; TCRdb's copy has only in-frame clones and leaves some out. The table includes some 160,000 clones, more than 65% detected once. In regard to this clone: Its antigen is still unknown.

The CDR3 is made up of 11 amino acids. The germline gives CDR1 SGHRS, CDR2 YFSETQ. V was cut by 4 bases and J by 3 bases, with 4 bases left in between. The genes are TRBV5-1 and TRBJ2-5; D remains unclear. The specimen was PBMCs. The TCR originated in a man over 45 in good health and CMV-seropositive. The CDR3, as DNA: TGCGCCAGCAGCGTAGAAGAGACCCAGTACTTC. Residues: CASSVEETQYF.